The rows below give T cell receptor beta chains drawn from one sample of a study of CD8 T cells in ankylosing spondylitis. TCRdb reanalysed the 5' RACE reads using MiXCR and keeps one entry per CDR3 protein. The table shows 700,000 to 850,000 distinct CDR3 sequences, with about 12% occurring only once. Material: blood, either unsorted or a sorted T cell fraction (not recorded which). These receptors all come from a male donor with ankylosing spondylitis. Each CDR3 is given with its conserved first and last residue. D genes are given only for firm matches. Not all rows give a size; the values are once, few, many and, for expanded clones, a class.

clone_size: few; v_call: TRBV7-2; j_call: TRBJ1-5; d_call: TRBD1; cdr3_aa: CASSLAHRGQPQHF; cdr3_nt: TGTGCCAGCAGCTTAGCTCACAGGGGACAGCCCCAGCATTTT
clone_size: few; v_call: TRBV18; j_call: TRBJ2-3; d_call: NA; cdr3_aa: CASSAPTRTDTQYF; cdr3_nt: TGTGCCAGCTCGGCCCCGACTAGAACAGATACGCAGTATTTT
clone_size: few; v_call: TRBV5-6; j_call: TRBJ2-3; d_call: TRBD2; cdr3_aa: CASSFSGGATDTQYF; cdr3_nt: TGTGCCAGCAGCTTCAGCGGGGGAGCCACAGATACGCAGTATTTT
clone_size: NA; v_call: TRBV7-3; j_call: TRBJ2-1; d_call: NA; cdr3_aa: CASSSGSPYNEQFF; cdr3_nt: TGTGCCAGCAGTTCAGGGTCCCCCTACAATGAGCAGTTCTTC
clone_size: few; v_call: TRBV5-6; j_call: TRBJ2-6; d_call: NA; cdr3_aa: CASSLSPSGSGANVLTF; cdr3_nt: TGTGCCAGCAGCTTGTCCCCCTCTGGCTCTGGGGCCAACGTCCTGACTTTC
clone_size: NA; v_call: TRBV6-5; j_call: TRBJ1-6; d_call: TRBD1; cdr3_aa: CASSYLQGAYNSPLHF; cdr3_nt: TGTGCCAGCAGTTACCTACAGGGGGCCTATAATTCACCCCTCCACTTT
clone_size: NA; v_call: TRBV7-9; j_call: TRBJ2-3; d_call: NA; cdr3_aa: CASSKGLYTDTQYF; cdr3_nt: TGTGCCAGCAGCAAAGGGCTGTACACAGATACGCAGTATTTT
clone_size: few; v_call: TRBV20-1; j_call: TRBJ2-2; d_call: TRBD2; cdr3_aa: CSARDGTSGGNTGELFF; cdr3_nt: TGCAGTGCTAGAGATGGAACTAGCGGGGGGAACACCGGGGAGCTGTTTTTT
clone_size: few; v_call: TRBV12-5; j_call: TRBJ1-6; d_call: NA; cdr3_aa: CASGNGLNSPLHF; cdr3_nt: TGTGCTAGTGGTAACGGACTCAATTCACCCCTCCACTTT
clone_size: few; v_call: TRBV6-5; j_call: TRBJ1-4; d_call: NA; cdr3_aa: CASSYSTGATNEKLFF; cdr3_nt: TGTGCCAGCAGTTACTCGACGGGAGCCACTAATGAAAAACTGTTTTTT
clone_size: NA; v_call: TRBV5-1; j_call: TRBJ2-6; d_call: NA; cdr3_aa: CASSSGTAGANVLTF; cdr3_nt: TGCGCCAGCAGCTCAGGGACGGCTGGGGCCAACGTCCTGACTTTC
clone_size: many; v_call: TRBV18; j_call: TRBJ2-5; d_call: TRBD2; cdr3_aa: CASSRLAGLQETQYF; cdr3_nt: TGTGCCAGCTCACGGCTAGCGGGGCTACAAGAGACCCAGTACTTC
clone_size: many; v_call: TRBV7-2; j_call: TRBJ2-3; d_call: TRBD1; cdr3_aa: CASSSRDRVTDTQYF; cdr3_nt: TGTGCCAGCAGCTCCCGGGACAGGGTAACGGATACGCAGTATTTT
clone_size: few; v_call: TRBV6-5; j_call: TRBJ1-1; d_call: NA; cdr3_aa: CASSYDITTEAFF; cdr3_nt: TGTGCCAGCAGTTACGACATAACCACTGAAGCTTTCTTT
clone_size: NA; v_call: TRBV20-1; j_call: TRBJ2-1; d_call: TRBD2; cdr3_aa: CSARERGGQDEQFF; cdr3_nt: TGCAGTGCTAGAGAGCGGGGGGGCCAAGATGAGCAGTTCTTC
clone_size: NA; v_call: TRBV7-2; j_call: TRBJ1-2; d_call: NA; cdr3_aa: CASSWERGVRGYGYTF; cdr3_nt: TGTGCCAGCAGCTGGGAACGGGGGGTGAGGGGATATGGCTACACCTTC
clone_size: many; v_call: TRBV7-9; j_call: TRBJ2-2; d_call: NA; cdr3_aa: CASSPRASAITGELFF; cdr3_nt: TGTGCCAGCAGCCCCCGGGCTAGCGCTATCACCGGGGAGCTGTTTTTT
clone_size: many; v_call: TRBV5-5; j_call: TRBJ2-2; d_call: TRBD2; cdr3_aa: CASSSSGIGELFF; cdr3_nt: TGTGCCAGCAGCTCCAGCGGGATCGGGGAGCTGTTTTTT
clone_size: many; v_call: TRBV7-2; j_call: TRBJ2-1; d_call: TRBD2; cdr3_aa: CASSLGGGQFF; cdr3_nt: TGTGCCAGCAGCTTAGGGGGGGGACAGTTCTTC
clone_size: many; v_call: TRBV29-1; j_call: TRBJ1-2; d_call: NA; cdr3_aa: CSVTRNYGYTF; cdr3_nt: TGCAGCGTAACAAGAAACTATGGCTACACCTTC
clone_size: NA; v_call: TRBV5-1; j_call: TRBJ2-5; d_call: NA; cdr3_aa: CASSADPWETQYF; cdr3_nt: TGCGCCAGCAGCGCGGACCCCTGGGAGACCCAGTACTTC
clone_size: many; v_call: TRBV27; j_call: TRBJ2-5; d_call: NA; cdr3_aa: CASSLSIGRHPGTQYF; cdr3_nt: TGTGCCAGCAGTTTATCGATCGGCAGACACCCAGGTACCCAGTACTTC
clone_size: NA; v_call: TRBV12-3/TRBV12-4; j_call: TRBJ1-2; d_call: NA; cdr3_aa: CASSFDSLRNGYTF; cdr3_nt: TGTGCCAGCAGTTTTGACAGCCTCCGAAATGGCTACACCTTC
clone_size: NA; v_call: TRBV15; j_call: TRBJ2-1; d_call: TRBD2; cdr3_aa: CATSRDLAGGNEQFF; cdr3_nt: TGTGCCACCAGCAGAGATTTGGCGGGAGGTAATGAGCAGTTCTTC
clone_size: few; v_call: TRBV12-3/TRBV12-4; j_call: TRBJ2-1; d_call: NA; cdr3_aa: CASSLAVTGLAYNEQFF; cdr3_nt: TGTGCCAGCAGTTTAGCAGTAACAGGGTTAGCCTACAATGAGCAGTTCTTC
clone_size: few; v_call: TRBV4-2; j_call: TRBJ2-7; d_call: NA; cdr3_aa: CASSAQVGTTSYEQYF; cdr3_nt: TGTGCCAGCAGCGCACAAGTAGGGACCACCTCCTACGAGCAGTACTTC
clone_size: few; v_call: TRBV2; j_call: TRBJ2-2; d_call: NA; cdr3_aa: CASLWPGVGGSGELFF; cdr3_nt: TGTGCCAGTCTTTGGCCGGGAGTCGGAGGTTCCGGGGAGCTGTTTTTT
clone_size: NA; v_call: TRBV15; j_call: TRBJ1-4; d_call: NA; cdr3_aa: CATRIGRSNEKLFF; cdr3_nt: TGTGCCACCCGCATTGGGCGGTCGAATGAAAAACTGTTTTTT
clone_size: NA; v_call: TRBV20-1; j_call: TRBJ1-6; d_call: NA; cdr3_aa: CSARDRTTPLHF; cdr3_nt: TGCAGTGCTAGAGATCGGACGACACCCCTCCACTTT
clone_size: NA; v_call: TRBV3-1; j_call: TRBJ2-1; d_call: TRBD2; cdr3_aa: CASSQIAGGNEQFF; cdr3_nt: TGTGCCAGCAGCCAAATAGCGGGAGGCAATGAGCAGTTCTTC
clone_size: NA; v_call: TRBV6-9; j_call: TRBJ2-1; d_call: NA; cdr3_aa: CASKFSRDYNEQFF; cdr3_nt: TGTGCCAGCAAGTTCTCGCGTGACTACAATGAGCAGTTCTTC
clone_size: NA; v_call: TRBV7-2; j_call: TRBJ2-2; d_call: NA; cdr3_aa: CASSLDISGTGELFF; cdr3_nt: TGTGCCAGCAGCTTAGATATCTCTGGCACCGGGGAGCTGTTTTTT
clone_size: NA; v_call: TRBV5-1; j_call: TRBJ2-1; d_call: NA; cdr3_aa: CASSSALWSTNEQFF; cdr3_nt: TGCGCCAGCAGCTCCGCTCTTTGGTCGACCAATGAGCAGTTCTTC
clone_size: NA; v_call: TRBV5-1; j_call: TRBJ2-7; d_call: TRBD1; cdr3_aa: CASRGTGRSYEQYF; cdr3_nt: TGCGCCAGCAGGGGGACAGGGAGGTCCTACGAGCAGTACTTC
clone_size: many; v_call: TRBV20-1; j_call: TRBJ1-2; d_call: TRBD1; cdr3_aa: CSALNRGADGYTF; cdr3_nt: TGCAGTGCCTTAAACAGGGGCGCTGATGGCTACACCTTC
clone_size: many; v_call: TRBV28; j_call: TRBJ1-2; d_call: NA; cdr3_aa: CASRRGGEELAANYGYTF; cdr3_nt: TGTGCCAGCAGACGAGGTGGGGAGGAACTAGCTGCTAACTATGGCTACACCTTC
clone_size: few; v_call: TRBV6-4; j_call: TRBJ1-6; d_call: NA; cdr3_aa: CASSDGWGNSPLHF; cdr3_nt: TGTGCCAGCAGTGACGGTTGGGGGAATTCACCCCTCCACTTT
clone_size: few; v_call: TRBV28; j_call: TRBJ1-1; d_call: TRBD1; cdr3_aa: CASSLAATGTAEAFF; cdr3_nt: TGTGCCAGCAGTTTAGCGGCTACCGGGACAGCTGAAGCTTTCTTT
clone_size: NA; v_call: TRBV20-1; j_call: TRBJ1-6; d_call: TRBD1; cdr3_aa: CSARHWGQGSSYNSPLHF; cdr3_nt: TGCAGTGCTAGACACTGGGGACAGGGGAGCTCCTATAATTCACCCCTCCACTTT
clone_size: many; v_call: TRBV29-1; j_call: TRBJ2-5; d_call: TRBD1; cdr3_aa: CSVEGTGQETQYF; cdr3_nt: TGCAGCGTTGAGGGGACAGGGCAAGAGACCCAGTACTTC